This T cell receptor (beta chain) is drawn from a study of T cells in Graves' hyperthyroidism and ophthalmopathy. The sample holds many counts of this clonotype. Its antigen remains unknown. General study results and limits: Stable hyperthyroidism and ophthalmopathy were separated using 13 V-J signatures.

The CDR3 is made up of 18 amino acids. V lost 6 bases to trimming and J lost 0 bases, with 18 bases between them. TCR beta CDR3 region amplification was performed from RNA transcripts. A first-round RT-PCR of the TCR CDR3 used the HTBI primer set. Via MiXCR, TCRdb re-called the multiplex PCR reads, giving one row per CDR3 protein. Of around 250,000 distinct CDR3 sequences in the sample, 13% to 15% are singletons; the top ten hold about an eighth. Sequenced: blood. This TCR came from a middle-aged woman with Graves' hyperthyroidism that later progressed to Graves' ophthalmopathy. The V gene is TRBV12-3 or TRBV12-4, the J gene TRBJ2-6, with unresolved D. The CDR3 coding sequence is TGTGCCAGCAGATCTAGGGCGGATGCCTACTCTGGGGCCAACGTCCTGACTTTC. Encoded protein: CASRSRADAYSGANVLTF.